This TCR beta chain was identified during a study of cytomegalovirus exposure and HLA in healthy donors. TCRdb's copy holds only in-frame clones and misses some; the assay was immunoSEQ multiplex PCR. This sample has 100,000 to 150,000 clones, with approximately 94% found just once. Trimming cost V 1 base and J 10 bases, with 11 bases left between them. Germline lookup yields CDR1 LGHNA and CDR2 YNFKEQ. The CDR3 totals 14 residues. Regarding the study as a whole: Researchers counted around 180 TCR beta chains as cytomegalovirus-associated.

For this clone: Its antigen is unknown.

V is TRBV4-2 and J is TRBJ1-6, with a possible D match to TRBD1 (5 bases). The sequence was collected from a young woman in good health and CMV-seronegative. The material sequenced was PBMCs. CDR3 loop: CASSQGGGSSPLHF. DNA of the CDR3: TGTGCCAGCAGCCAAGGGGGGGGATCGTCACCCCTCCACTTT.